This TCR beta chain was obtained from a study of CD8 T cells in ankylosing spondylitis. On this clonotype itself: Its antigen is as yet unknown.

Trimming shortened V by 0 bases and J by 3 bases, and 26 bases separated the two germline ends. This CDR3 has 20 amino acids. CDR1 is SGDLS, CDR2 YYNGEE, per germline. Making the TCR beta libraries involved quantitative 5'-RACE with molecular barcodes. Via MiXCR, TCRdb re-called the 5' RACE reads, giving one row per CDR3 protein. The sample records about 450,000 distinct CDR3 sequences, roughly 25% being singletons. Study-level findings and limits: Disease-linked clones were CD8+ and relatively rare in peripheral blood. Existing reports had already noted some motif variants in reactive arthritis synovial fluid and blood. Disease-linked clones reportedly showed significant enrichment in matched ankylosing spondylitis synovial fluid. What seemed typical of ankylosing spondylitis blood was a TCR beta motif built from eight highly homologous variants.

The chain has TRBV9 and TRBJ2-3; D is perhaps TRBD1 (6 bases). The source material was blood, either unsorted or a sorted T cell fraction (not recorded which). The TCR comes from a male donor with ankylosing spondylitis. CDR3 sequence reads: CASSVGGWGVWNRVTDTQYF. The CDR3 DNA follows: TGTGCCAGCAGCGTAGGAGGTTGGGGTGTTTGGAACAGGGTGACAGATACGCAGTATTTT.